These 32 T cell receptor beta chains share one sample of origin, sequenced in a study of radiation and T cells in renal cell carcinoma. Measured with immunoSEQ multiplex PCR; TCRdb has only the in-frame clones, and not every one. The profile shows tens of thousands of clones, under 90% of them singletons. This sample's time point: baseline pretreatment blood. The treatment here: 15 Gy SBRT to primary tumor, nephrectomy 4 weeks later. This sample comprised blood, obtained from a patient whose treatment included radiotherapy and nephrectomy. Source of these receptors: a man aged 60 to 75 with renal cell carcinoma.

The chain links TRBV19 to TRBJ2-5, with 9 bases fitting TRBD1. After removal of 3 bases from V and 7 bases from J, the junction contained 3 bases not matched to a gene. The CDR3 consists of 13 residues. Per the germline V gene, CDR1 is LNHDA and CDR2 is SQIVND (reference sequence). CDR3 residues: CASSMGQGATQYF. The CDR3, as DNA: TGTGCCAGTAGTATGGGACAGGGTGCGACCCAGTACTTC.

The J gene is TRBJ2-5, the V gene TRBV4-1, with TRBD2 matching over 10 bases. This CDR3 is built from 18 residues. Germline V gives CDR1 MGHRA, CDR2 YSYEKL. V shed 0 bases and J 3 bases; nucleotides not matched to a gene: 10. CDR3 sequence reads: CASSQEWLAGAVKETQYF. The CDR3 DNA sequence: TGCGCCAGCAGCCAAGAGTGGCTAGCGGGGGCAGTTAAAGAGACCCAGTACTTC.

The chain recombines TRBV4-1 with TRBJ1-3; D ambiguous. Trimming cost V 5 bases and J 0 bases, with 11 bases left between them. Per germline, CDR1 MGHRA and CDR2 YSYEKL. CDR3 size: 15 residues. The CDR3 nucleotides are TGCGCCAGCAGCTCCCTTGGGCTCTCTGGAAACACCATATATTTT. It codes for CASSSLGLSGNTIYF.

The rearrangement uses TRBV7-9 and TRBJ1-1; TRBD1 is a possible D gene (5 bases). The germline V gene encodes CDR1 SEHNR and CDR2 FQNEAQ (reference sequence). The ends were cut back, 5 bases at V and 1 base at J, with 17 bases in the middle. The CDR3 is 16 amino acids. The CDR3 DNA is TGTGCCAGCAGCCTGGATCTTTGGAGGGGGAACACTGAAGCTTTCTTT. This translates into CASSLDLWRGNTEAFF.

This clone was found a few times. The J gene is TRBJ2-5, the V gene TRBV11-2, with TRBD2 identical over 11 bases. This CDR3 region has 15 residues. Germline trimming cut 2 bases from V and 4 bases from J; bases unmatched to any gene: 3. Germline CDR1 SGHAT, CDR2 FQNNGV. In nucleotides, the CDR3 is TGTGCCAGCAGCTTATCGACTAGCGGGACAGAGACCCAGTACTTC. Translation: CASSLSTSGTETQYF.

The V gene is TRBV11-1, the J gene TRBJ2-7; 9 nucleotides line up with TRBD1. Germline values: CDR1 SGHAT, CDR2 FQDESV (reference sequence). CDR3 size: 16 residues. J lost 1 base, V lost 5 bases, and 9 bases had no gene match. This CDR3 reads CASSIYRGRSSYEQYF. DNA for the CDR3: TGTGCCAGCAGCATCTACAGGGGGCGATCTTCCTACGAGCAGTACTTC.

Here the CDR3 reads CATTSTLGTGVFRSYNEQFF. CDR3 sequence (DNA): TGTGCCACCACCAGTACACTAGGGACAGGGGTTTTTCGGTCCTACAATGAGCAGTTCTTC. The gene calls are TRBV15 and TRBJ2-1; 10 nucleotides align to TRBD1. Germline CDR1 and CDR2: LNHNV and YYDKDF (reference sequence). The CDR3 extends over 20 amino acids. Trimming took 7 bases from V and 1 from J; bases not matched to a gene: 19.

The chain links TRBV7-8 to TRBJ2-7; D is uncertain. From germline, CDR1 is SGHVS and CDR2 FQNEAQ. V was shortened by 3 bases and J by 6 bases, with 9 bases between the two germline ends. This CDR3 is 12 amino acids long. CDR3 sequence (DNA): TGTGCCAGCAGCTTCTCCCCCTTCGAGCAGTACTTC. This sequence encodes CASSFSPFEQYF.

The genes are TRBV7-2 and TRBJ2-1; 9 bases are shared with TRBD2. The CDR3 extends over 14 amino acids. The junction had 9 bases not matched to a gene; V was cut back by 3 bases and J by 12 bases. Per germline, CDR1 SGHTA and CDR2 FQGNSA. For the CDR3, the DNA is TGTGCCAGCAGCTTCGATGGCTCAGCGGGAGGGCAGTTCTTC. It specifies CASSFDGSAGGQFF.

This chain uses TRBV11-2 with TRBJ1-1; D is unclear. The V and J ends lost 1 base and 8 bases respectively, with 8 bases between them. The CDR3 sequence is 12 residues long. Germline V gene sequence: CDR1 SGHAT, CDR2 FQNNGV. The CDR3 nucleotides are TGTGCCAGCAGCTTAGCGGGTTCCGAAGCTTTCTTT. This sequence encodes CASSLAGSEAFF. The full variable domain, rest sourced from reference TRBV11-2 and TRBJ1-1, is EAGVAQSPRYKIIEKRQSVAFWCNPISGHATLYWYQQILGQGPKLLIQFQNNGVVDDSQLPKDRFSAERLKGVDSTLKIQPAKLEDSAVYLCASSLAGSEAFFGQGTRLTVV.

CDR3 DNA sequence: TGTGCCAGCAGCGCGGCGGCCGCGGGTCAGCCCCAGCATTTT. Encoded protein: CASSAAAAGQPQHF. V is TRBV9 and J is TRBJ1-5; D remains unclear. This CDR3 comprises 14 residues. Germline CDR1 is SGDLS and CDR2 is YYNGEE. V was pared by 3 bases and J by 6 bases, with 13 bases between.

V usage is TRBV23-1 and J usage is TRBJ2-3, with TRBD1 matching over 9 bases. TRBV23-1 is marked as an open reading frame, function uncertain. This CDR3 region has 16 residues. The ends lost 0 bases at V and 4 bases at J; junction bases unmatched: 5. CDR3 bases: TGCGCCAGCAGTCAATCGGGGACAGGGAAGTCAGATACGCAGTATTTT. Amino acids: CASSQSGTGKSDTQYF.

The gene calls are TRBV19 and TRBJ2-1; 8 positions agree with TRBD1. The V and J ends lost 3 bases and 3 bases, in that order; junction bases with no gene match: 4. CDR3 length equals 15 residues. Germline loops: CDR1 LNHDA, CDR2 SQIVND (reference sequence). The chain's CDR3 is CASSMHRGDYNEQFF. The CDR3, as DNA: TGTGCCAGTAGTATGCACAGGGGGGACTACAATGAGCAGTTCTTC.

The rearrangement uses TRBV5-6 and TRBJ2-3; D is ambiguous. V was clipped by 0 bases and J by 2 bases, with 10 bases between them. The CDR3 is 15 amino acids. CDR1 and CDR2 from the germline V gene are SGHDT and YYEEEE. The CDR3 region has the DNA TGTGCCAGCAGCTTGGTGGGTGGAGACACAGATACGCAGTATTTT. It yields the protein CASSLVGGDTDTQYF.

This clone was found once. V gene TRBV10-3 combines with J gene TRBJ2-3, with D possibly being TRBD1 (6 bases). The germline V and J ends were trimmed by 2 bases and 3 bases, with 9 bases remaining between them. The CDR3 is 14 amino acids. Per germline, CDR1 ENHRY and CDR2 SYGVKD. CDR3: CAISEGGATDTQYF. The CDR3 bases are TGTGCCATCAGTGAGGGGGGCGCAACAGATACGCAGTATTTT.

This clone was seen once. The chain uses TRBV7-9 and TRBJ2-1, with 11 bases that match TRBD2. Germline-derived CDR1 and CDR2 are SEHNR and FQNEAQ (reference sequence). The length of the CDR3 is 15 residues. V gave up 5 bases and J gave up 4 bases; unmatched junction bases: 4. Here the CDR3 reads CASSPVAGGYNEQFF. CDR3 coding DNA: TGTGCCAGCAGCCCTGTAGCGGGAGGGTACAATGAGCAGTTCTTC.

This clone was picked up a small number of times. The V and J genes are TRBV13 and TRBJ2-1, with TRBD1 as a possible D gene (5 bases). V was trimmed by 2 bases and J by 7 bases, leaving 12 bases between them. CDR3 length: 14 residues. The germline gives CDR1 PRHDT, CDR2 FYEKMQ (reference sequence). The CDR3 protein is CASSLYGPGNEQFF. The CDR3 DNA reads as TGTGCCAGCAGCTTATACGGGCCAGGGAATGAGCAGTTCTTC.

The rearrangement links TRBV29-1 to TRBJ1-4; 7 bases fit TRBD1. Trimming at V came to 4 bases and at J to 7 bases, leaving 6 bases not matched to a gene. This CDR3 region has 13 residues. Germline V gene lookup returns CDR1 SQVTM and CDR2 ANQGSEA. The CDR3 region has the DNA TGCAGCGTTGGAGGGACAGCAGGTGAAAAACTGTTTTTT. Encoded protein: CSVGGTAGEKLFF.

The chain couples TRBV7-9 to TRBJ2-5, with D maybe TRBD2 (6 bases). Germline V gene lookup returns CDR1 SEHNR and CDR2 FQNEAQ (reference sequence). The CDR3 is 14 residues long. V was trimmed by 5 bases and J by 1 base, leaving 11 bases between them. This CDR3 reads CASSPGSGQETQYF. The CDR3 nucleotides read TGTGCCAGCAGCCCCGGGAGCGGCCAAGAGACCCAGTACTTC.

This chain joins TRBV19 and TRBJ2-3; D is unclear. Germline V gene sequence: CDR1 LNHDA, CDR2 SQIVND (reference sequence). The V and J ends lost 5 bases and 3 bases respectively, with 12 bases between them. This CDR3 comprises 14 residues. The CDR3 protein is CASSVDVSTDTQYF. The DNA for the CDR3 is TGTGCCAGTAGTGTCGACGTGAGTACAGATACGCAGTATTTT.

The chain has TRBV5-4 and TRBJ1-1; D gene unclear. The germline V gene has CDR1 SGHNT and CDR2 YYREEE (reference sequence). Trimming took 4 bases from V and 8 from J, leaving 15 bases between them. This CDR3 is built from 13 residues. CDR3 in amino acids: CASSLYGMREAFF. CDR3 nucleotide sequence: TGTGCCAGCAGCCTGTACGGTATGCGGGAAGCTTTCTTT.

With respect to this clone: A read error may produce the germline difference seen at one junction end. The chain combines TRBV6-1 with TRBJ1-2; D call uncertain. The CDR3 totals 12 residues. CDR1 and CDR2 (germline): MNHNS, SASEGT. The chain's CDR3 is CASSETRAPSSF. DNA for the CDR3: TGTGCCAGCAGTGAAACCAGAGCCCCATCTAGCTTC.

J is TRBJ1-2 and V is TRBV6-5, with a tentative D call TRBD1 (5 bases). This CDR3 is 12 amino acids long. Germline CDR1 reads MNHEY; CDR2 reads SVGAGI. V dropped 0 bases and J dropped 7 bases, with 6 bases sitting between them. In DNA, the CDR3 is TGTGCCAGCAGTTACTCCGGGGGTGGCTACACCTTC. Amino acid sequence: CASSYSGGGYTF.

The CDR3 spells CASSIDFGQGFGYTF. The CDR3 nucleotides are TGTGCCAGTAGTATAGATTTTGGACAGGGCTTCGGCTACACCTTC. The chain has TRBV19 and TRBJ1-2; 8 positions match TRBD1. V was pared by 0 bases and J by 8 bases, with 8 bases of the junction left unmatched. The germline V gene encodes CDR1 LNHDA and CDR2 SQIVND (reference sequence). The CDR3 sequence is 15 residues long.

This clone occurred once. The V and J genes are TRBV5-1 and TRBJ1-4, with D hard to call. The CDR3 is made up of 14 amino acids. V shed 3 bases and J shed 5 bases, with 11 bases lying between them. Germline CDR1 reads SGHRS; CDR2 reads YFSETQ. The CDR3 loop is CASSSVPSNEKLFF. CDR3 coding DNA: TGCGCCAGCAGCTCCGTCCCGTCGAATGAAAAACTGTTTTTT. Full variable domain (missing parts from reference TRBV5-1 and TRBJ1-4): KAGVTQTPRYLIKTRGQQVTLSCSPISGHRSVSWYQQTPGQGLQFLFEYFSETQRNKGNFPGRFSGRQFSNSRSEMNVSTLELGDSALYLCASSSVPSNEKLFFGSGTQLSVL.

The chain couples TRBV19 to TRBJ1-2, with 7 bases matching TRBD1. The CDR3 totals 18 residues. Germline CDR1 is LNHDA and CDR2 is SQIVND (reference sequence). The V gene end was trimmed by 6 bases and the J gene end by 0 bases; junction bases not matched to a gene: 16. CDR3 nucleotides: TGTGCCAGTAGCTACCCAGGGGGGACGATCTTAGCTAACTATGGCTACACCTTC. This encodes CASSYPGGTILANYGYTF.

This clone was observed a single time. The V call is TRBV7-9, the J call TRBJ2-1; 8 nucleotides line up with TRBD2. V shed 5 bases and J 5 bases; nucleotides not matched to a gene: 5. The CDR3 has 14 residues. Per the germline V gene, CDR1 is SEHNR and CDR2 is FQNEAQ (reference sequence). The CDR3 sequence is CASSLSGVHNEQFF. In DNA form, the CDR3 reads TGTGCCAGCAGCCTTAGCGGGGTTCACAATGAGCAGTTCTTC. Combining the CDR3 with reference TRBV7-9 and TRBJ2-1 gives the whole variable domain DTGVSQNPRHKITKRGQNVTFRCDPISEHNRLYWYRQTLGQGPEFLTYFQNEAQLEKSRLLSDRFSAERPKGSFSTLEIQRTEQGDSAMYLCASSLSGVHNEQFFGPGTRLTVL.

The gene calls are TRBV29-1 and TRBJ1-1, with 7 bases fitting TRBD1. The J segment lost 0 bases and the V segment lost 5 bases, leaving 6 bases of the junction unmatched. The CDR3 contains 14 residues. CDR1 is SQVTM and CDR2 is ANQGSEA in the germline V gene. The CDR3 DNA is TGCAGCGTTTGGGACAGCCAGATGAACACTGAAGCTTTCTTT. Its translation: CSVWDSQMNTEAFF.

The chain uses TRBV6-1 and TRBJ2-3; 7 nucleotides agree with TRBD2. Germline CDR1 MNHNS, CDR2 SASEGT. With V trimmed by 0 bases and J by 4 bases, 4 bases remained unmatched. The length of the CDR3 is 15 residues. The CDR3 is CASSEAGLVPDTQYF. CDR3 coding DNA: TGTGCCAGCAGTGAAGCTGGACTAGTTCCAGATACGCAGTATTTT.

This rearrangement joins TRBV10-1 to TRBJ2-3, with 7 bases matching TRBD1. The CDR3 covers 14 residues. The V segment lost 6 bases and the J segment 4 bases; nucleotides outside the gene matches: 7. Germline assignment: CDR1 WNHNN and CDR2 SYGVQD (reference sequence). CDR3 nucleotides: TGCGCCAGCAGAGGACAGGTCCCCGCAGATACGCAGTATTTT. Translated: CASRGQVPADTQYF.

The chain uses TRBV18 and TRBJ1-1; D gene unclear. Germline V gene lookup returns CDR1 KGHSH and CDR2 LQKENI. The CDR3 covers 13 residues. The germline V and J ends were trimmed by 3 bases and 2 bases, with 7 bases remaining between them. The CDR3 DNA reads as TGTGCCAGCTCACCCCAGGTAAACACTGAAGCTTTCTTT. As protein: CASSPQVNTEAFF.

The CDR3 DNA sequence: TGTGCCGCTGGGGGGCGCGCCGGGGAGCTGTTTTTT. It codes for CAAGGRAGELFF. The chain recombines TRBV27 with TRBJ2-2; either TRBD1 or TRBD2 may fit D (6 bases each). Germline values: CDR1 MNHEY, CDR2 SMNVEV (reference sequence). The CDR3 contains 12 residues. V was pared by 11 bases and J by 6 bases, with 13 bases between.